In this sample, the clone carrying this TCR beta chain turned up many times. As yet, its antigen is unknown. These data originate in a study of T-cell reconstitution after alpha-beta-depleted transplantation in children. Trimming left V 4 bases short and J 5 bases short, with 2 bases between. The CDR3 totals 9 residues. Germline V gives CDR1 SQVTM, CDR2 ANQGSEA. General study results and limits: Expanded clones from the graft, numbering several hundred, reportedly supplied alpha-beta T cells about two months after transplant. Surviving recipient T cells and intrathymic progenitors accounted for some patients' high TCRbeta diversity at day 60. The authors attributed T-cell counts and diversity one year after transplant mostly to newly produced T cells.

Unique molecular identifiers were incorporated into the prepared TCRbeta library. TCRdb processed the PCR reads anew with MiXCR; each CDR3 protein has one entry. This table holds approximately 47,000 distinct CDR3 sequences, under 60% found once. Sequenced here: peripheral blood, sampled before TCRalphabeta/CD19-depleted stem cell transplant. The TCR sequence derives from a boy in the first two years of life with SCID, due to receive a stem cell transplant. The genes are TRBV29-1 and TRBJ1-2; no firm D call. The CDR3 DNA is TGCAGCGTTGTATATGGCTACACCTTC. It is translated as CSVVYGYTF.